This T cell receptor (beta chain) was sequenced in a study of blood T cell repertoires in COVID-19. In the study overall: Samples of COVID-19 (acute and convalescent) were obtained from the United States, Italy and Spain. PBMCs, B-cell-depleted T cells, or T cells were the source of the cDNA or gDNA that made up the material.

Looked up from germline, CDR1 is SNHLY and CDR2 is FYNNEI. Trimming left V 5 bases short and J 5 bases short, with 14 bases between. The CDR3 spans 14 residues. Using immunoSEQ multiplex PCR, the repertoire was profiled, and TCRdb retains in-frame clones only, with some absent. The data contain about 230,000 clones, roughly 84% of them seen just once; the ten biggest clones take up just under 1%. Source material: peripheral blood. The TCR comes from a man aged 35-49 years with acute or convalescent COVID-19. The rearrangement joins TRBV2 to TRBJ2-3; D is ambiguous. CDR3 DNA sequence: TGTGCCAGCAGTCGCGAGCCCATGAAAGATACGCAGTATTTT. It is translated as CASSREPMKDTQYF.